This record looks at one T cell receptor beta chain sequence and its context. Peripheral blood from each donor was collected in a volume of approximately 10 milliliters. Isolated PBMCs totaled at least 6 million in each sample. Next came a second PCR, run for about 6 to 11 cycles, which used a sample-barcoded 5' primer along with a J-beta primer mix. TCRdb redid the calling of the 5' RACE reads with MiXCR, one entry per CDR3 protein. Of approximately 670,000 distinct CDR3 sequences in the sample, 40% to 45% were seen once. The CDR3 loop spans 15 amino acids. Germline CDR1 and CDR2: DFQATT and SNEGSKA (reference sequence). The trim removed 6 bases at V and 7 bases at J, leaving 9 bases unmatched. These data come from a study of blood T cells in healthy people across ages. Study context: Template-switching capture recovered about one barcoded beta molecule per two T cells.

The TCR comes from an older man in good health. The sequenced sample consisted of blood. The rearrangement joins TRBV20-1 to TRBJ2-3, with TRBD2 identical over 14 bases. The CDR3 DNA sequence: TGCAGTGCGCGGGGGACTAGCGGGAGAGTGCATACGCAGTATTTT. Its translation: CSARGTSGRVHTQYF.